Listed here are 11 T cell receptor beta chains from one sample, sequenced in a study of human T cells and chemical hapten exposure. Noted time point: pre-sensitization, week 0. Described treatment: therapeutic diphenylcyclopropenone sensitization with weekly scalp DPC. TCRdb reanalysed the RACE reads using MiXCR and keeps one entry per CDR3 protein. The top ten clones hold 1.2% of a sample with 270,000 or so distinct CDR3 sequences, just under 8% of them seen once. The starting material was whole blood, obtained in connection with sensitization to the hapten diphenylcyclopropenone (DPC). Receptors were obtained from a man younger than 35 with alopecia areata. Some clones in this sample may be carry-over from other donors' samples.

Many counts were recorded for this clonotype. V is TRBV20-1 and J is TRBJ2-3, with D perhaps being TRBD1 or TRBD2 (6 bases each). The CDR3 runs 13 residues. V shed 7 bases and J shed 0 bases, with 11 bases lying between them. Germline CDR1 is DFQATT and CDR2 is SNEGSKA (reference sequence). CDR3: CSVSGASTDTQYF. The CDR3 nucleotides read TGCAGTGTCTCGGGGGCTAGCACAGATACGCAGTATTTT.

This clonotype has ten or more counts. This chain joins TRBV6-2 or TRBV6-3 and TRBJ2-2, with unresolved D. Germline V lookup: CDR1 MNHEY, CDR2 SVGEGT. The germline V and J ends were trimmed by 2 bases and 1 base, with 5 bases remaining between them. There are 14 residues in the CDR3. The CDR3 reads CASSYRKNTGELFF. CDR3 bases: TGTGCCAGCAGTTACAGGAAGAACACCGGGGAGCTGTTTTTT.

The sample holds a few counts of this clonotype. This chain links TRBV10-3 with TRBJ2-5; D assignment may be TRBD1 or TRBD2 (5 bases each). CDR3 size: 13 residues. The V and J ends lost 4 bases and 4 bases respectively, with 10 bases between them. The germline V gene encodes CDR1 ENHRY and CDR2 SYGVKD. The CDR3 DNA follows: TGTGCCATCAGTGTTCGGGACCGAGAGACCCAGTACTTC. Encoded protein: CAISVRDRETQYF.

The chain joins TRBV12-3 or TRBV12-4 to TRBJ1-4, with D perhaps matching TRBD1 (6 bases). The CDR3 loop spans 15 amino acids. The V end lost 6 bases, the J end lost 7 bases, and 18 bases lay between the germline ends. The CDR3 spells CASRADTGSLEKLFF. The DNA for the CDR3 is TGTGCCAGCAGGGCGGATACAGGGTCACTTGAAAAACTGTTTTTT.

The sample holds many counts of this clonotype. The CDR3 is CASSFGGPSYEQYV. Written as DNA, the CDR3 is TGTGCCAGCAGCTTCGGGGGCCCCTCCTACGAGCAGTACGTC. J is TRBJ2-7 and V is TRBV5-6; D is perhaps TRBD1 or TRBD2 (6 bases each). Between the trimmed V and J ends, which lost 2 bases and 0 bases, there was a span of 9 bases. Germline CDR1 and CDR2: SGHDT and YYEEEE. This CDR3 is built from 14 residues.

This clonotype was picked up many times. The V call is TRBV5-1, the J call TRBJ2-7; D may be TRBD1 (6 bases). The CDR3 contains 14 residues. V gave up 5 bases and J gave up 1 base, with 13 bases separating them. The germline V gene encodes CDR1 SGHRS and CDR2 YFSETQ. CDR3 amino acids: CASSLSTGSYEQYV. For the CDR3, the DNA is TGCGCCAGCAGTTTGTCGACAGGTTCCTACGAGCAGTACGTC.

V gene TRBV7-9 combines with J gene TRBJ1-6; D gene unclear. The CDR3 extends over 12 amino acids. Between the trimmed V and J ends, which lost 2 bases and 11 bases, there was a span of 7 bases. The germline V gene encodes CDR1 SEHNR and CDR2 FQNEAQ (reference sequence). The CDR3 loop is CASSLPTPPLHF. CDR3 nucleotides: TGTGCCAGCAGCTTACCGACCCCACCCCTCCACTTT.

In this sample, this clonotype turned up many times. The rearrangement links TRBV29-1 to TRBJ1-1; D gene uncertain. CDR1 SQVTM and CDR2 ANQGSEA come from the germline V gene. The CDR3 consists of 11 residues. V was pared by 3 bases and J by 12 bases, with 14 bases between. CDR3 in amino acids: CSVDRVPRTFF. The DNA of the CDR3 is TGCAGCGTTGATAGGGTACCAAGAACTTTCTTT.

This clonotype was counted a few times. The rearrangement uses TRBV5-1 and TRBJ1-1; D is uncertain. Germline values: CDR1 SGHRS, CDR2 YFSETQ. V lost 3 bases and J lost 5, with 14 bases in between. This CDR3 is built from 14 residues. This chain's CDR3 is CASSSTIARTEAFF. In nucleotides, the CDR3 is TGCGCCAGCAGCTCGACAATTGCGAGGACTGAAGCTTTCTTT. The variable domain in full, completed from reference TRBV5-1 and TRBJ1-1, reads KAGVTQTPRYLIKTRGQQVTLSCSPISGHRSVSWYQQTPGQGLQFLFEYFSETQRNKGNFPGRFSGRQFSNSRSEMNVSTLELGDSALYLCASSSTIARTEAFFGQGTRLTVV.

The CDR3 loop reads CASSLEAELIEQYF. The CDR3 bases are TGTGCCAGCAGTTTGGAGGCAGAGCTGATCGAGCAGTACTTC. V usage is TRBV28 and J usage is TRBJ2-7, with D perhaps TRBD2 (5 bases). The V gene lost 3 bases and the J gene lost 6 bases, with 15 bases spanning the gap. There are 14 residues in the CDR3. Germline V gene lookup returns CDR1 MDHEN and CDR2 SYDVKM. Combining the CDR3 with reference TRBV28 and TRBJ2-7 gives the whole variable domain DVKVTQSSRYLVKRTGEKVFLECVQDMDHENMFWYRQDPGLGLRLIYFSYDVKMKEKGDIPEGYSVSREKKERFSLILESASTNQTSMYLCASSLEAELIEQYFGPGTRLTVT.

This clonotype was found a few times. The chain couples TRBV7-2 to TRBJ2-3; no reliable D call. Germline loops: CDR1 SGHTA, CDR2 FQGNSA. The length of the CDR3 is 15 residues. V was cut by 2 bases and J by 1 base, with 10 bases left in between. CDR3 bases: TGTGCCAGCAGCTTAAGTAACCGACGCACAGATACGCAGTATTTT. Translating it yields CASSLSNRRTDTQYF.